This passage covers 9 T cell receptor beta chains from one sample sequenced in a study of T cell responses to AZD1222 COVID-19 vaccine. Sequencing used immunoSEQ multiplex PCR; TCRdb keeps in-frame clones, though not all of them. The top ten clones hold 7.5% of a sample with approximately 100,000 clones, about 90% of them seen once. The material was peripheral blood, obtained on day 0 of AZD1222 vaccination. Source of these receptors: an adult in good health.

The chain's CDR3 is CASSLSGGGLYEQYF. The CDR3 nucleotides read TGTGCCAGCAGTTTATCGGGGGGCGGACTTTACGAGCAGTACTTC. The rearrangement uses TRBV28 and TRBJ2-7; D perhaps matches TRBD2 (7 bases). V lost 1 base to trimming and J lost 4 bases, with 14 bases between them. This CDR3 is built from 15 residues. Germline V gene lookup returns CDR1 MDHEN and CDR2 SYDVKM.

The sample holds one count of this clone. V usage is TRBV5-6 and J usage is TRBJ2-1, with 9 nucleotides matching TRBD1. The trim removed 4 bases at V and 12 bases at J, leaving 2 bases unmatched. The CDR3 runs to 11 residues. CDR1 and CDR2 from the germline V gene are SGHDT and YYEEEE. The chain's CDR3 is CASSLDRGQFF. In DNA form, the CDR3 reads TGTGCCAGCAGCCTGGACAGGGGGCAGTTCTTC.

This chain joins TRBV7-9 and TRBJ1-5, with 8 bases that match TRBD1. Germline V gives CDR1 SEHNR, CDR2 FQNEAQ (reference sequence). The CDR3 contains 17 residues. Germline trimming cut 5 bases from V and 4 bases from J; bases unmatched to any gene: 13. CDR3 sequence reads: CASSPDRGPGFNQPQHF. The CDR3 DNA follows: TGTGCCAGCAGCCCTGACAGGGGCCCTGGATTTAATCAGCCCCAGCATTTT.

V gene TRBV18 combines with J gene TRBJ2-1, with D possibly matching TRBD2 (5 bases). Germline V gene sequence: CDR1 KGHSH, CDR2 LQKENI. The CDR3 totals 12 residues. The V gene lost 3 bases and the J gene lost 14 bases, with 14 bases spanning the gap. The CDR3 region is CASSPTRLRKFF. In DNA, the CDR3 is TGTGCCAGCTCACCTACTAGATTGCGTAAGTTCTTC.

CDR3 amino acids: CASSRDRDSPPLHF. CDR3 nucleotides: TGTGCCAGTAGTAGGGACAGGGACTCTCCACCCCTCCACTTT. The V call is TRBV19, the J call TRBJ1-6; TRBD1 aligns across 9 bases. Losses at the gene ends were 4 bases for V and 11 bases for J; bases not matched to a gene: 6. Germline lookup yields CDR1 LNHDA and CDR2 SQIVND (reference sequence). The CDR3 has 14 residues.

As DNA, the CDR3 is TGTGCCAGCAGTACGGGACAGGAGCCCACTGAAGCTTTCTTT. As protein: CASSTGQEPTEAFF. The chain links TRBV6-5 to TRBJ1-1; 8 bases line up with TRBD1. The CDR3 loop spans 14 amino acids. The V gene end was trimmed by 5 bases and the J gene end by 4 bases; junction bases not matched to a gene: 6. The germline V gene has CDR1 MNHEY and CDR2 SVGAGI.

In regard to this clone: Other nucleotide sequences in the sample specify the same CDR3. V gene TRBV27 combines with J gene TRBJ1-5; D uncertain. Trimming took off 5 bases at V and 10 bases at J, with 12 bases between the two ends. The CDR3 is 12 residues long. Germline V gene sequence: CDR1 MNHEY, CDR2 SMNVEV (reference sequence). The CDR3 DNA sequence: TGTGCCAGCAGTGCGCCAGGAGGACCCCAGCATTTT. It is translated as CASSAPGGPQHF.

The chain employs TRBV27 and TRBJ1-5; D is perhaps TRBD1 (6 bases). The CDR3 loop spans 15 amino acids. V lost 0 bases, J lost 3 bases, and 9 bases lay in between. CDR1 and CDR2 (germline): MNHEY, SMNVEV (reference sequence). The CDR3 DNA reads as TGTGCCAGCAGTTTATCCTGGACAGCCAATCAGCCCCAGCATTTT. It encodes CASSLSWTANQPQHF.

V gene TRBV30 combines with J gene TRBJ1-3; D gene ambiguous. Looked up from germline, CDR1 is GTSNPN and CDR2 is SVGIG (reference sequence). Trimming removed 1 base at V and 8 bases at J, with 12 bases between. This CDR3 has 13 residues. CDR3 nucleotide sequence: TGTGCCTGGAGTGGCGTGATCTTGGACACCATATATTTT. Its translation: CAWSGVILDTIYF.